The 32 T cell receptor beta chains below come from one sample, sequenced in a study of identical twins. MiXCR was run by TCRdb on the 5' RACE reads, yielding one entry per CDR3 protein. The profile shows under 1 million distinct CDR3 sequences, over 9% of them singletons. These sequences were also reported in another study, on yellow fever vaccine responses in identical twins.

The specimen sequenced was PBMCs. These receptors all come from a young woman in good health.

The chain links TRBV10-1 to TRBJ2-7; D is possibly TRBD1 (6 bases). V lost 0 bases, J lost 6 bases, and 9 bases lay in between. Germline assignment: CDR1 WNHNN and CDR2 SYGVQD (reference sequence). The CDR3 consists of 13 residues. The CDR3 nucleotides are TGCGCCAGCAGTGAGTCAGGGGGTGCCGAGCAGTACTTC. Translating it yields CASSESGGAEQYF.

The DNA for the CDR3 is TGTGCCAGCAGCTTAAATGGGGGACTAGGAGAGACCCAGTACTTC. It codes for CASSLNGGLGETQYF. The chain recombines TRBV7-2 with TRBJ2-5; 8 positions match TRBD2. The CDR3 runs to 15 residues. CDR1 and CDR2 (germline): SGHTA, FQGNSA. V was clipped by 2 bases and J by 4 bases; unmatched bases: 6.

The table lists this clonotype with a few counts. V is TRBV28 and J is TRBJ2-1, with 8 bases matching TRBD1. The CDR3 length is 15 residues. The V gene's germline CDR1 is MDHEN and CDR2 SYDVKM. The trim removed 1 base at V and 6 bases at J, leaving 5 bases unmatched. The CDR3 sequence is CASSLSGQGSNEQFF. CDR3 bases: TGTGCCAGCAGTTTATCCGGACAGGGAAGCAATGAGCAGTTCTTC.

The V and J genes are TRBV28 and TRBJ2-2, with 9 bases aligning to TRBD2. The CDR3 covers 15 residues. J gave up 5 bases and V 7 bases, and 8 bases lay outside the gene matches. CDR1 and CDR2 from the germline V gene are MDHEN and SYDVKM. The CDR3, as DNA: TGTGCCAGCACCCCCAGCGGGGGGCCTACCGGGGAGCTGTTTTTT. Translating gives CASTPSGGPTGELFF.

The sample holds a few counts of this clonotype. The chain carries TRBV7-7 and TRBJ2-1, with D perhaps matching TRBD1 or TRBD2 (7 bases each). From germline, CDR1 is SSHAT and CDR2 FNYEAQ (reference sequence). The CDR3 spans 17 residues. Trimming took 5 bases from V and 7 from J, leaving 24 bases between them. The CDR3 here is CASSPSRWPGGGNEQFF. The CDR3 DNA sequence: TGTGCCAGCAGCCCCTCTCGCTGGCCAGGGGGGGGAAATGAGCAGTTCTTC.

The sample holds many counts of this clonotype. Written as DNA, the CDR3 is TGCGCCAGCAGCCGGGCCTCGGAAGGAAACACCATATATTTT. Amino acids: CASSRASEGNTIYF. The rearrangement links TRBV5-1 to TRBJ1-3; D unresolved. Germline CDR1 is SGHRS and CDR2 is YFSETQ. V was trimmed by 4 bases and J by 4 bases, leaving 12 bases between them. The CDR3 spans 14 residues. Filled out from reference TRBV5-1 and TRBJ1-3, the complete variable domain reads KAGVTQTPRYLIKTRGQQVTLSCSPISGHRSVSWYQQTPGQGLQFLFEYFSETQRNKGNFPGRFSGRQFSNSRSEMNVSTLELGDSALYLCASSRASEGNTIYFGEGSWLTVV.

The V and J genes are TRBV12-3 or TRBV12-4 and TRBJ2-1; 12 nucleotides align to TRBD2. Unmatched junction bases numbered 7, after V lost 5 bases and J lost 5 bases. The CDR3 has 16 amino acids. The CDR3 DNA sequence: TGTGCCAGCAGTAGACTAGCGGGAGACGGGCACAATGAGCAGTTCTTC. Its protein product is CASSRLAGDGHNEQFF.

This clonotype appeared a few times. The rearrangement uses TRBV6-1 and TRBJ1-5; TRBD1 is a possible D gene (6 bases). Trimming left V 0 bases short and J 4 bases short, with 10 bases between. Germline CDR1 and CDR2: MNHNS and SASEGT. This CDR3 is built from 15 residues. The CDR3 sequence is CASSEAWTENQPQHF. As DNA, the CDR3 is TGTGCCAGCAGTGAAGCGTGGACAGAGAATCAGCCCCAGCATTTT.

The chain employs TRBV7-8 and TRBJ2-3; TRBD2 aligns across 7 bases. The CDR3 consists of 15 residues. Germline CDR1 is SGHVS and CDR2 is FQNEAQ. V shed 5 bases, J shed 2 bases, and the junction held 7 bases outside the gene matches. The CDR3 protein is CASSPGGLVTDTQYF. In DNA form, the CDR3 reads TGTGCCAGCAGCCCCGGTGGACTAGTCACAGATACGCAGTATTTT. The complete variable domain, with remaining parts taken from reference TRBV7-8 and TRBJ2-3, reads GAGVSQSPRYKVAKRGQDVALRCDPISGHVSLFWYQQALGQGPEFLTYFQNEAQLDKSGLPSDRFFAERPEGSVSTLKIQRTQQEDSAVYLCASSPGGLVTDTQYFGPGTRLTVL.

This clonotype has more than one count but fewer than ten. The chain recombines TRBV5-1 with TRBJ1-4; D perhaps matches TRBD1 (5 bases). Per germline, CDR1 SGHRS and CDR2 YFSETQ. This CDR3 is built from 13 residues. Trimming left V 3 bases short and J 8 bases short, with 11 bases between. The chain's CDR3 is CASSSDTDEKLFF. CDR3 DNA: TGCGCCAGCAGCTCGGACACAGACGAAAAACTGTTTTTT.

The V gene is TRBV7-9, the J gene TRBJ2-3; either TRBD1 or TRBD2 may supply D (5 bases each). Trimming took off 4 bases at V and 15 bases at J, with 17 bases between the two ends. The germline gives CDR1 SEHNR, CDR2 FQNEAQ (reference sequence). The CDR3 runs to 12 residues. DNA for the CDR3: TGTGCCAGCAGCTCGTCGGGACCCCTCTTCTATTTT. It is translated as CASSSSGPLFYF.

This clonotype was counted between two and nine times. The chain joins TRBV20-1 to TRBJ2-2, with TRBD1 identical over 8 bases. Looked up from germline, CDR1 is DFQATT and CDR2 is SNEGSKA (reference sequence). The V segment lost 6 bases and the J segment 2 bases; nucleotides outside the gene matches: 2. The CDR3 consists of 13 residues. CDR3 protein: CSAGQGNTGELFF. CDR3 nucleotide sequence: TGCAGTGCCGGACAGGGCAACACCGGGGAGCTGTTTTTT.

This clonotype has at least ten counts. This chain connects TRBV6-5 to TRBJ1-6; D unresolved. V gave up 8 bases and J gave up 17 bases, with 16 bases separating them. Germline V gives CDR1 MNHEY, CDR2 SVGAGI. CDR3 size: 11 residues. The DNA for the CDR3 is TGTGCCAGCGGTCAACACCTCCCGGTCCACTTT. This translates into CASGQHLPVHF.

To note about this clonotype: A junction end diverges from the germline sequence, so it may reflect a read error. The rearrangement joins TRBV5-1 to TRBJ1-3; D is ambiguous. The CDR3 runs to 16 residues. Germline V gives CDR1 SGHRS, CDR2 YFSETQ. CDR3 DNA sequence: TGCGCCAGCAGCTTACCCCGGACGGCCTCTAGAAACACCATATATTTT. Translating gives CASSLPRTASRNTIYF. The variable domain in full, completed from reference TRBV5-1 and TRBJ1-3, reads KAGVTQTPRYLIKTRGQQVTLSCSPISGHRSVSWYQQTPGQGLQFLFEYFSETQRNKGNFPGRFSGRQFSNSRSEMNVSTLELGDSALYLCASSLPRTASRNTIYFGEGSWLTVV.

The V and J genes are TRBV29-1 and TRBJ2-1; 8 nucleotides match TRBD2. J gave up 0 bases and V 7 bases, and 8 bases lay outside the gene matches. CDR3 size: 15 residues. Per germline, CDR1 SQVTM and CDR2 ANQGSEA. In DNA, the CDR3 is TGCAGCGGTCGACTAGCGAAGAGCTCCTACAATGAGCAGTTCTTC. Encoded protein: CSGRLAKSSYNEQFF.

This clonotype has a handful of counts. The chain uses TRBV7-8 and TRBJ2-7; 8 nucleotides match TRBD1. CDR1 and CDR2 (germline): SGHVS, FQNEAQ. V dropped 5 bases and J dropped 2; count of bases not matched to a gene: 17. This CDR3 region has 18 residues. As DNA, the CDR3 is TGTGCCAGCAGCCATAATCCGGGACAGGAATTTTCCCCCTACGAGCAGTACGTC. Encoded protein: CASSHNPGQEFSPYEQYV.

This clonotype was detected only a few times. The V and J genes are TRBV6-2 or TRBV6-3 and TRBJ2-7; no definite D call. Germline V gene lookup returns CDR1 MNHEY and CDR2 SVGEGT. The ends were cut back, 2 bases at V and 7 bases at J, with 15 bases in the middle. The CDR3 extends over 14 amino acids. The chain's CDR3 is CASSYQGLLGEQYV. DNA of the CDR3: TGTGCCAGCAGTTACCAAGGGCTCCTTGGGGAGCAGTACGTC.

The chain is built from TRBV3-1 and TRBJ2-2; TRBD1 might be the D (5 bases). There are 16 residues in the CDR3. V lost 3 bases, J lost 0 bases, and 11 bases lay in between. Per the germline V gene, CDR1 is LGHDT and CDR2 is YNNKEL (reference sequence). CDR3 protein: CASSQGLRANTGELFF. The CDR3 nucleotides are TGTGCCAGCAGCCAGGGGCTCCGCGCGAACACCGGGGAGCTGTTTTTT.

The table lists this clonotype with a few counts. J is TRBJ2-7 and V is TRBV7-9, with 7 positions matching TRBD1. This CDR3 contains 15 residues. Looked up from germline, CDR1 is SEHNR and CDR2 is FQNEAQ (reference sequence). V trimming: 1 base; J trimming: 9 bases; junction bases outside the gene matches: 12. The CDR3 protein is CASSLGVGTATGQYF. CDR3 coding DNA: TGTGCCAGCAGCTTAGGGGTCGGGACAGCTACGGGGCAGTACTTC.

The genes are TRBV7-2 and TRBJ2-3; D is ambiguous. The CDR3 is 11 amino acids. Trimming took 8 bases from V and 5 from J, leaving 8 bases between them. Germline loops: CDR1 SGHTA, CDR2 FQGNSA. CDR3: CASGERDTQYF. DNA of the CDR3: TGTGCCAGCGGCGAACGAGATACGCAGTATTTT.

This clonotype was detected ten times or more. CDR3 nucleotides: TGTGCCAGCAGCCTGGGTAGGGGCAATCAGCCCCAGCATTTT. This codes for CASSLGRGNQPQHF. The V call is TRBV12-3 or TRBV12-4, the J call TRBJ1-5; D remains unclear. Trimming shortened V by 6 bases and J by 2 bases, and 11 bases separated the two germline ends. The CDR3 is 14 residues long.

A few counts support this clonotype. V is TRBV29-1 and J is TRBJ2-5, with D possibly matching TRBD1 (5 bases). The CDR3 extends over 12 amino acids. V was pared by 4 bases and J by 1 base, with 7 bases between. Germline V gene sequence: CDR1 SQVTM, CDR2 ANQGSEA. Here the CDR3 DNA reads TGCAGCGTTGGTGGGGCCCAAGAGACCCAGTACTTC. It translates to CSVGGAQETQYF. The full variable domain, its missing parts supplied by reference TRBV29-1 and TRBJ2-5, is SAVISQKPSRDICQRGTSLTIQCQVDSQVTMMFWYRQQPGQSLTLIATANQGSEATYESGFVIDKFPISRPNLTFSTLTVSNMSPEDSSIYLCSVGGAQETQYFGPGTRLLVL.

This clonotype was observed at least ten times. The J gene is TRBJ2-7, the V gene TRBV12-3 or TRBV12-4; D may correspond to TRBD1 or TRBD2 (5 bases each). V lost 3 bases and J 2 bases, leaving 8 bases between the germline ends. The CDR3 is 13 amino acids. CDR3: CASSFGTTYEQYF. In DNA, the CDR3 is TGTGCCAGCAGTTTTGGGACCACCTACGAGCAGTACTTC.

In this sample, this clonotype turned up a few times. The chain joins TRBV15 to TRBJ1-1; unclear D gene. The CDR3 length is 13 residues. Germline V gene sequence: CDR1 LNHNV, CDR2 YYDKDF (reference sequence). The DNA for the CDR3 is TGTGCGGTGCGGGAGGGAACCGTCCCTGAAGCTTTCTTT. It is translated as CAVREGTVPEAFF.

Of note for this clonotype: At one of its ends the junction is not consistent with the germline gene, which may arise from a read error. This rearrangement joins TRBV2 to TRBJ2-1; no definite D call. Germline V gene sequence: CDR1 SNHLY, CDR2 FYNNEI. The CDR3 has 15 residues. The CDR3 reads CASCEPGPLYNEQFF. CDR3 nucleotide sequence: TGTGCCAGCTGTGAACCAGGACCCCTATACAATGAGCAGTTCTTC.

The chain has TRBV4-1 and TRBJ1-2; D not resolved. Trimming removed 4 bases at V and 6 bases at J, with 18 bases between. This CDR3 spans 15 amino acids. The V gene's germline CDR1 is MGHRA and CDR2 YSYEKL. CDR3 sequence reads: CASSPRLYSWDGYTF. CDR3 nucleotides: TGCGCCAGCAGCCCCCGTTTATACAGTTGGGATGGCTACACCTTC.

This rearrangement joins TRBV29-1 to TRBJ2-7, with 7 bases that match TRBD2. V lost 4 bases, J lost 2 bases, and 5 bases stayed unmatched. The CDR3 contains 13 residues. CDR1 SQVTM and CDR2 ANQGSEA come from the germline V gene. The CDR3 spells CSVGTSFPYEQYF. CDR3 nucleotides: TGCAGCGTTGGGACTAGTTTCCCCTACGAGCAGTACTTC.

The chain employs TRBV4-1 and TRBJ2-5, with TRBD1 as a possible D gene (6 bases). The germline V gene has CDR1 MGHRA and CDR2 YSYEKL. With 2 bases removed from V and 2 bases from J, the gap between germline ends came to 12 bases. This CDR3 is built from 15 residues. The CDR3 is CASSQQSDRQETQYF. CDR3 nucleotides: TGCGCCAGCAGCCAACAATCGGACAGACAAGAGACCCAGTACTTC.

This clonotype was seen a handful of times. The gene calls are TRBV3-1 and TRBJ2-7; D call uncertain. Germline V gives CDR1 LGHDT, CDR2 YNNKEL (reference sequence). CDR3 length: 13 residues. V lost 4 bases to trimming and J lost 6 bases, with 13 bases between them. Written as DNA, the CDR3 is TGTGCCAGCAGCCTCGGTTGGACCGTCGAGCAGTACTTC. Amino acids: CASSLGWTVEQYF.

In this sample, this clonotype turned up many times. The chain recombines TRBV14 with TRBJ2-1, with unresolved D. The ends were cut back, 1 base at V and 6 bases at J, with 13 bases in the middle. The CDR3 loop spans 15 amino acids. CDR1 and CDR2 from the germline V gene are SGHDN and FVKESK. The CDR3 nucleotides are TGTGCCAGCAGCCAAGGAAGCGAGTTCGGCAATGAGCAGTTCTTC. Amino acids: CASSQGSEFGNEQFF. The variable domain in full, completed from reference TRBV14 and TRBJ2-1, reads EAGVTQFPSHSVIEKGQTVTLRCDPISGHDNLYWYRRVMGKEIKFLLHFVKESKQDESGMPNNRFLAERTGGTYSTLKVQPAELEDSGVYFCASSQGSEFGNEQFFGPGTRLTVL.

J is TRBJ2-1 and V is TRBV7-9, with 8 bases identical to TRBD2. V was clipped by 3 bases and J by 4 bases; unmatched bases: 2. The germline gives CDR1 SEHNR, CDR2 FQNEAQ (reference sequence). This CDR3 is built from 14 residues. As DNA, the CDR3 is TGTGCCAGCAGCTTTAGCGGGATGTACAATGAGCAGTTCTTC. Translation gives CASSFSGMYNEQFF.

The chain has TRBV6-2 or TRBV6-3 and TRBJ2-3; 12 bases align to TRBD2. Germline loops: CDR1 MNHEY, CDR2 SVGEGT. After removal of 5 bases from V and 0 bases from J, the junction contained 6 bases not matched to a gene. The CDR3 covers 17 residues. Here the CDR3 reads CASSNPLAGGSTDTQYF. CDR3 DNA: TGTGCCAGCAGTAACCCACTAGCGGGGGGAAGCACAGATACGCAGTATTTT.